Listed here are 20 T cell receptor beta chains from one sample, sequenced in a study of control samples from healthy donors and cancer patients (TCRdb year 2020). The library was generated by the immunoSEQ multiplex PCR assay. Imported from immuneACCESS, the table was reduced by TCRdb to in-frame sequences with V and J called. These copies leave out some clones; in studies compared against another copy, an unresolved V gene accounts for under half, and the cause of the remainder is not known. Counted in this sample were more than 95,000 clones; around 89% of them appeared once. The biggest ten clones account for about 19% of the sample. The sample comprised PBMCs. The receptors derive from a man in his fifties or sixties with lung cancer.

The chain is built from TRBV19 and TRBJ1-1; D remains unclear. In germline, CDR1 is LNHDA, CDR2 SQIVND (reference sequence). The V and J ends lost 7 bases and 3 bases respectively, with 6 bases between them. CDR3 size: 11 residues. DNA of the CDR3: TGTGCCAGTACCCTGGACACTGAAGCTTTCTTT. Its protein product is CASTLDTEAFF.

As regards this clone: Other DNA sequences in this sample translate to the same CDR3. This sequence joins TRBV7-2 and TRBJ2-5; D is perhaps TRBD2 (5 bases). V was clipped by 5 bases and J by 2 bases, with 12 bases between them. Germline V lookup: CDR1 SGHTA, CDR2 FQGNSA. CDR3 length equals 14 residues. DNA for the CDR3: TGTGCCAGCAGCCCGCGACGGGGACAAGAGACCCAGTACTTC. Its translation: CASSPRRGQETQYF.

V and J are TRBV7-2 and TRBJ1-1; D is ambiguous. Germline CDR1 and CDR2: SGHTA and FQGNSA. Trimming cost V 0 bases and J 4 bases, with 9 bases left between them. The CDR3 is made up of 14 amino acids. CDR3 amino acids: CASSLALRTTEAFF. The CDR3 bases are TGTGCCAGCAGCTTAGCGCTAAGGACCACTGAAGCTTTCTTT.

The gene calls are TRBV24-1 and TRBJ2-1, with a weak D call TRBD2 (7 bases). This CDR3 comprises 15 residues. V lost 5 bases and J 1 base, leaving 11 bases between the germline ends. CDR1 and CDR2 from the germline V gene are KGHDR and SFDVKD. CDR3 sequence: CATSGGGGSYNEQFF. CDR3 DNA: TGTGCCACCAGTGGAGGGGGGGGATCCTACAATGAGCAGTTCTTC.

The rearrangement links TRBV5-1 to TRBJ1-1; weak D call: TRBD1 (6 bases). Germline CDR1 SGHRS, CDR2 YFSETQ. Trimming cost V 1 base and J 1 base, with 11 bases left between them. The CDR3 is 15 residues long. CDR3 sequence (DNA): TGCGCCAGCAGCTTGTACGCGGGGGCGAACACTGAAGCTTTCTTT. Its translation is CASSLYAGANTEAFF.

V is TRBV6-5 and J is TRBJ2-7, with D possibly being TRBD2 (5 bases). Trimming shortened V by 2 bases and J by 1 base, and 9 bases separated the two germline ends. The CDR3 loop spans 14 amino acids. Germline CDR1 reads MNHEY; CDR2 reads SVGAGI. The CDR3 DNA follows: TGTGCCAGCAGTTACCGGTCGGGATCCTACGAGCAGTACTTC. Translating gives CASSYRSGSYEQYF.

V and J are TRBV7-9 and TRBJ1-5, with a possible D match to TRBD1 (6 bases). The V gene's germline CDR1 is SEHNR and CDR2 FQNEAQ (reference sequence). The CDR3 runs 17 residues. Trimming removed 4 bases at V and 2 bases at J, with 18 bases between. CDR3 nucleotide sequence: TGTGCCAGCAGCTCCGGACACCCTGAGGGGGGCAATCAGCCCCAGCATTTT. Protein: CASSSGHPEGGNQPQHF.

This clone was found a few times. This chain links TRBV6-5 with TRBJ1-6; D remains unclear. Germline V CDR1 and CDR2: MNHEY, SVGAGI. V was pared by 2 bases and J by 9 bases, with 8 bases between. The CDR3 totals 13 residues. CDR3: CASSYAGSSPLHF. DNA for the CDR3: TGTGCCAGCAGTTACGCCGGTAGTTCACCCCTCCACTTT.

The chain is built from TRBV25-1 and TRBJ2-1; TRBD2 is a possible D gene (6 bases). Trimming stripped 3 bases from V and 9 bases from J, with 12 bases between. Germline V gives CDR1 MGHDK, CDR2 SYGVNS. This CDR3 has 13 residues. The CDR3 DNA follows: TGTGCCAGCAGTGATAGATTGGGAGGTGAGCAGTTCTTC. As protein: CASSDRLGGEQFF.

In DNA, the CDR3 is TGTGCCAGCAGCGCCCGACTAGCGGGGGGGATGGGATCCTACAATGAGCAGTTCTTC. Translation gives CASSARLAGGMGSYNEQFF. The rearrangement joins TRBV9 to TRBJ2-1; 14 bases align to TRBD2. The CDR3 is made up of 19 amino acids. The germline CDR1 and CDR2 sequences are SGDLS and YYNGEE. After removal of 3 bases from V and 1 base from J, the junction contained 9 bases not matched to a gene.

The chain is built from TRBV19 and TRBJ2-3; 11 bases align to TRBD1. V dropped 6 bases and J dropped 4; count of bases not matched to a gene: 0. This CDR3 has 13 amino acids. Germline values: CDR1 LNHDA, CDR2 SQIVND (reference sequence). CDR3 coding DNA: TGTGCCAGTAGGGGACAGGGGGCAGATACGCAGTATTTT. It encodes CASRGQGADTQYF.

This sequence joins TRBV7-8 and TRBJ1-2; TRBD1 aligns across 7 bases. The germline gives CDR1 SGHVS, CDR2 FQNEAQ. This CDR3 is 18 amino acids long. With 1 base clipped from V and 4 bases from J, the junction kept 15 bases outside the gene matches. CDR3 DNA sequence: TGTGCCAGCAGCTTAGAAAGGGGGCCCCGTCTCAAACCCTATGGCTACACCTTC. Translating it yields CASSLERGPRLKPYGYTF.

The chain has TRBV10-1 and TRBJ2-7, with 7 bases matching TRBD1. The trim removed 3 bases at V and 2 bases at J, leaving 7 bases unmatched. CDR3 length equals 15 residues. CDR1 WNHNN and CDR2 SYGVQD come from the germline V gene (reference sequence). The CDR3 DNA reads TGCGCCAGCAGTGAAGACAGGGAAAGACCCTACGAGCAGTACGTC. Protein: CASSEDRERPYEQYV.

This sequence joins TRBV3-1 (or the pseudogene TRBV3-2) and TRBJ1-2; D gene unclear. V was shortened by 1 base and J by 8 bases, with 20 bases between the two germline ends. Germline-derived CDR1 and CDR2 are LGHDT and YNNKEL (reference sequence). CDR3 size: 16 residues. CDR3 sequence reads: CASSQGERYMAMGYTF. The CDR3 nucleotides are TGTGCCAGCAGCCAAGGGGAACGGTATATGGCGATGGGCTACACCTTC.

The J gene is TRBJ1-5, the V gene TRBV2; D possibly corresponds to TRBD1 (5 bases). Germline lookup yields CDR1 SNHLY and CDR2 FYNNEI. Trimming shortened V by 8 bases and J by 7 bases, and 12 bases separated the two germline ends. The CDR3 contains 12 residues. CDR3 amino acids: CASRGNEQPQHF. The DNA of the CDR3 is TGTGCCAGCCGGGGCAATGAGCAGCCCCAGCATTTT. The whole variable domain, remainder taken from reference TRBV2 and TRBJ1-5, is EPEVTQTPSHQVTQMGQEVILRCVPISNHLYFYWYRQILGQKVEFLVSFYNNEISEKSEIFDDQFSVERPDGSNFTLKIRSTKLEDSAMYFCASRGNEQPQHFGDGTRLSIL.

This chain connects TRBV27 to TRBJ2-7, with D perhaps given as TRBD1 or TRBD2 (6 bases each). This CDR3 has 14 residues. Per the germline V gene, CDR1 is MNHEY and CDR2 is SMNVEV (reference sequence). V was cut by 3 bases and J by 7 bases, with 16 bases left in between. This chain's CDR3 is CASSLGGTYWEQYF. The DNA for the CDR3 is TGTGCCAGCAGTTTGGGGGGCACCTATTGGGAGCAGTACTTC.

The chain joins TRBV10-3 to TRBJ2-3; 11 nucleotides align to TRBD2. Germline loops: CDR1 ENHRY, CDR2 SYGVKD. J lost 3 bases, V lost 5 bases, and 7 bases had no gene match. This CDR3 has 16 amino acids. The CDR3: CAISKTTSGATDTQYF. CDR3 DNA: TGTGCCATCAGTAAAACGACTAGCGGGGCAACAGATACGCAGTATTTT.

The V gene is TRBV6-5, the J gene TRBJ1-2; possibly TRBD1 for D (6 bases). This CDR3 spans 15 amino acids. The V and J ends lost 7 bases and 7 bases respectively, with 22 bases between them. Per the germline V gene, CDR1 is MNHEY and CDR2 is SVGAGI. The DNA of the CDR3 is TGTGCCAGCACCAACTTAGTGACGGGGGCCGGTGGCTACACCTTC. This translates into CASTNLVTGAGGYTF.

This clone was detected only a few times. The V and J genes are TRBV2 and TRBJ2-3; D gene unclear. Trimming shortened V by 6 bases and J by 6 bases, and 7 bases separated the two germline ends. This CDR3 region has 11 residues. Germline V gives CDR1 SNHLY, CDR2 FYNNEI. The CDR3 spells CASSPFDTQYF. The CDR3 DNA is TGTGCCAGCAGCCCCTTCGATACGCAGTATTTT.

This chain links TRBV9 with TRBJ1-2; 7 bases align to TRBD1. The CDR3 totals 14 residues. Germline V gene sequence: CDR1 SGDLS, CDR2 YYNGEE. The ends lost 4 bases at V and 7 bases at J; junction bases unmatched: 10. The CDR3 DNA reads as TGTGCCAGCAGCTCAGGACAGGCCGGTGGTGGCTACACCTTC. Encoded protein: CASSSGQAGGGYTF.